The 16 T cell receptor beta chains reported below all come from one sample, sequenced in a study of control samples from healthy donors and cancer patients. Clones were read by immunoSEQ multiplex PCR, and TCRdb kept only the in-frame ones, dropping some. The data hold fewer than 200,000 clones, with around nine tenths observed a single time. Sequenced sample: blood. The receptors here all came from a man younger than 45 in good health.

V and J are TRBV6-5 and TRBJ1-6; D gene ambiguous. The V gene lost 0 bases and the J gene lost 10 bases, with 10 bases spanning the gap. CDR3 length: 14 amino acids. Germline V gene sequence: CDR1 MNHEY, CDR2 SVGAGI. Written as DNA, the CDR3 is TGTGCCAGCAGTTACTCGAAAGGCCTATCACCCCTCCACTTT. It encodes CASSYSKGLSPLHF.

The chain links TRBV11-3 to TRBJ1-1; D possibly corresponds to TRBD1 (5 bases). Germline V gene lookup returns CDR1 SGHNT and CDR2 YENEEA. V lost 4 bases, J lost 0 bases, and 12 bases lay in between. The CDR3 sequence is 15 residues long. The CDR3 loop is CASSSSGHLNTEAFF. DNA of the CDR3: TGTGCCAGCAGCTCCTCGGGGCATCTGAACACTGAAGCTTTCTTT.

J is TRBJ1-6 and V is TRBV7-9, with D perhaps TRBD1 (6 bases). V was cut by 0 bases and J by 10 bases, with 13 bases left in between. CDR1 SEHNR and CDR2 FQNEAQ come from the germline V gene (reference sequence). CDR3 size: 15 residues. The CDR3 region is CASSLALSGESPLHF. CDR3 DNA sequence: TGTGCCAGCAGCTTAGCGTTGTCAGGGGAATCACCCCTCCACTTT.

The CDR3 here is CASRRPGLGRETQYF. The CDR3 DNA reads as TGTGCCAGCAGACGCCCGGGACTAGGAAGAGAGACCCAGTACTTC. The chain has TRBV11-2 and TRBJ2-5, with 8 positions matching TRBD2. With V trimmed by 6 bases and J by 4 bases, 10 bases remained unmatched. Germline-derived CDR1 and CDR2 are SGHAT and FQNNGV. This CDR3 comprises 15 residues.

The chain has TRBV28 and TRBJ2-7; D call uncertain. The CDR3 consists of 15 residues. Per the germline V gene, CDR1 is MDHEN and CDR2 is SYDVKM. V dropped 6 bases and J dropped 0 bases, with 15 bases sitting between them. CDR3 amino acids: CASRTGGPSSYEQYF. In DNA form, the CDR3 reads TGTGCCAGCAGGACCGGCGGACCAAGCTCCTACGAGCAGTACTTC.

The CDR3: CASSVATGSGALIHAGELFF. For the CDR3, the DNA is TGTGCCAGCAGCGTAGCTACGGGAAGTGGGGCCCTAATACATGCCGGGGAGCTGTTTTTT. The J gene is TRBJ2-2, the V gene TRBV9; D assignment may be TRBD1 or TRBD2 (5 bases each). This CDR3 is 20 amino acids long. The germline V gene encodes CDR1 SGDLS and CDR2 YYNGEE. V dropped 0 bases and J dropped 6 bases, with 27 bases sitting between them.

CDR3 loop: CAISATDGGELFF. The CDR3 coding sequence is TGTGCCATCAGCGCGACCGACGGCGGGGAGCTGTTTTTT. The genes are TRBV10-3 and TRBJ2-2; D remains unclear. Germline V CDR1 and CDR2: ENHRY, SYGVKD. The ends were cut back, 6 bases at V and 7 bases at J, with 12 bases in the middle. The CDR3 has 13 amino acids.

The chain recombines TRBV4-1 with TRBJ1-3; D not certain. This CDR3 has 15 amino acids. CDR1 and CDR2 (germline): MGHRA, YSYEKL. The V end was cut by 1 base, the J end by 0 bases, with 7 bases between. The CDR3 region has the DNA TGCGCCAGCAGCCAAGTACCCACCTCTGGAAACACCATATATTTT. This codes for CASSQVPTSGNTIYF.

This chain connects TRBV7-9 to TRBJ1-4, with D uncertain. The V gene's germline CDR1 is SEHNR and CDR2 FQNEAQ (reference sequence). CDR3 size: 15 residues. Trimming removed 3 bases at V and 5 bases at J, with 13 bases between. The CDR3 region is CASSFSPAGNEKLFF. CDR3 coding DNA: TGTGCCAGCAGCTTTTCCCCGGCCGGGAATGAAAAACTGTTTTTT.

The chain links TRBV13 to TRBJ2-1, with D possibly matching TRBD1 (5 bases). The V end lost 3 bases, the J end lost 6 bases, and 12 bases lay between the germline ends. Germline values: CDR1 PRHDT, CDR2 FYEKMQ (reference sequence). The CDR3 length is 14 residues. Here the CDR3 DNA reads TGTGCCAGCAGCTTGGGGCGGTCCCCCAATGAGCAGTTCTTC. Translation gives CASSLGRSPNEQFF.

Of note for this clone: It is unclear where the CDR3 begins or ends on the DNA, so no DNA is shown, and the CDR3 is as TCRdb lists it. The chain is built from TRBV27 and TRBJ2-2; the D segment call TRBD2 is taken from the table without a DNA check. From its first to its last residue, the CDR3 has 16 amino acids. CDR1 MNHEY and CDR2 SMNVEV come from the germline V gene (reference sequence). Here the CDR3 reads CASSSGLATFTGELFF.

This chain connects TRBV13 to TRBJ1-6; D unresolved. The CDR3 consists of 15 residues. CDR1 PRHDT and CDR2 FYEKMQ come from the germline V gene (reference sequence). Trimming removed 0 bases at V and 9 bases at J, with 12 bases between. The CDR3 coding sequence is TGTGCCAGCAGCTTAGGATCGGCAGTGGGTTCACCCCTCCACTTT. Translated, it gives CASSLGSAVGSPLHF.

V and J are TRBV10-3 and TRBJ1-2, with D uncertain. Germline CDR1 is ENHRY and CDR2 is SYGVKD. Trimming cost V 4 bases and J 6 bases, with 6 bases left between them. The CDR3 spans 11 residues. The CDR3, as DNA: TGTGCCATCAGTGGCAACAATGGCTACACCTTC. This encodes CAISGNNGYTF.

This chain links TRBV19 with TRBJ2-5, with 7 bases matching TRBD1. Germline V CDR1 and CDR2: LNHDA, SQIVND (reference sequence). Unmatched junction bases numbered 10, after V lost 6 bases and J lost 0 bases. This CDR3 spans 16 amino acids. CDR3 amino acids: CASSPDRATYQETQYF. CDR3 coding DNA: TGTGCCAGTAGCCCCGACAGGGCCACGTACCAAGAGACCCAGTACTTC.

The V gene is TRBV11-1, the J gene TRBJ2-7; 7 nucleotides agree with TRBD1. V shed 0 bases and J 3 bases; nucleotides not matched to a gene: 5. The CDR3 length is 15 residues. Germline V CDR1 and CDR2: SGHAT, FQDESV (reference sequence). CDR3 amino acids: CASSLAPGTVYEQYF. CDR3 DNA sequence: TGTGCCAGCAGCTTAGCCCCCGGGACAGTCTACGAGCAGTACTTC.

CDR3 sequence reads: CASSSDPSNEQFF. DNA for the CDR3: TGTGCCAGCAGCTCCGACCCCTCCAATGAGCAGTTCTTC. The V call is TRBV5-4, the J call TRBJ2-1; D is unresolved. The V and J ends lost 3 bases and 6 bases respectively, with 10 bases between them. CDR1 SGHNT and CDR2 YYREEE come from the germline V gene (reference sequence). CDR3 length equals 13 residues. Combining the CDR3 with reference TRBV5-4 and TRBJ2-1 gives the whole variable domain ETGVTQSPTHLIKTRGQQVTLRCSSQSGHNTVSWYQQALGQGPQFIFQYYREEENGRGNFPPRFSGLQFPNYSSELNVNALELDDSALYLCASSSDPSNEQFFGPGTRLTVL.